The sequence of this TCR beta chain was determined in a study of technical replicates of blood from several donors. Clones were read by immunoSEQ multiplex PCR, and TCRdb kept only the in-frame ones, dropping some. The sample records approximately 75,000 clones, 97% being singletons. Germline V gene lookup returns CDR1 SGHNT and CDR2 YYREEE (reference sequence). V lost 4 bases and J lost 0, with 14 bases in between. The CDR3 is 16 residues long. V and J are TRBV5-4 and TRBJ2-1, with TRBD2 as a possible D gene (5 bases). Material for sequencing was T cells isolated from PBMCs. The TCR comes from a human donor in good health. The CDR3 DNA reads as TGTGCCAGCAGCCACAGTGGGAGTAGCTCCTACAATGAGCAGTTCTTC. It translates to CASSHSGSSSYNEQFF.